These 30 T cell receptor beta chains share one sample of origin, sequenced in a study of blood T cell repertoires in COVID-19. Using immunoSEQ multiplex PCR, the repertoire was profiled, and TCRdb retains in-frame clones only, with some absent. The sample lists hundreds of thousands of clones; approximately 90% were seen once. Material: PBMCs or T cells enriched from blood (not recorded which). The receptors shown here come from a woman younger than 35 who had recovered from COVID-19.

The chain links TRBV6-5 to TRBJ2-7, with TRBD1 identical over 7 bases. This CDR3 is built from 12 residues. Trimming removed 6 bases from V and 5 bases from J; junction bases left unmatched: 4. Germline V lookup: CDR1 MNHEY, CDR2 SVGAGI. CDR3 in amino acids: CASRRDRDEQYF. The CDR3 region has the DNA TGTGCCAGCAGACGAGACAGGGACGAGCAGTACTTC.

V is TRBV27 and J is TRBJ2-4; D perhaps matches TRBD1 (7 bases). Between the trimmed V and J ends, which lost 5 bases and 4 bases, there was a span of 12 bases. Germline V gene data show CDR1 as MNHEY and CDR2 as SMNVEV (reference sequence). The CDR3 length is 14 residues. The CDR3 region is CASSPTGRKNIQYF. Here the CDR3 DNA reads TGTGCCAGCAGTCCGACAGGGAGGAAAAACATTCAGTACTTC.

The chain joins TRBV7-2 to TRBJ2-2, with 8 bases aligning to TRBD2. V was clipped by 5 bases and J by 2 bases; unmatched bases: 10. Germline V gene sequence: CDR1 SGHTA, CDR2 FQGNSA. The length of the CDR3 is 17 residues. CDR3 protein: CASSLRPAGVNTGELFF. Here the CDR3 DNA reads TGTGCCAGCAGCCTGAGGCCAGCGGGGGTCAACACCGGGGAGCTGTTTTTT.

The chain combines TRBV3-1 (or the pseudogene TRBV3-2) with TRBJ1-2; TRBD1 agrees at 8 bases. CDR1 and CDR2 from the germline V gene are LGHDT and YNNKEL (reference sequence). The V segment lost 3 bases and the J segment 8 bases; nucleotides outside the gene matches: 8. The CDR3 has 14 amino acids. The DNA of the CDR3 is TGTGCCAGCAGCCACACAGACAGGGGCGACGGCTACACCTTC. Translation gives CASSHTDRGDGYTF.

The CDR3 sequence is CASSLVGRNTEAFF. The CDR3 DNA sequence: TGTGCCAGCAGCTTAGTTGGTAGGAACACTGAAGCTTTCTTT. The J gene is TRBJ1-1, the V gene TRBV7-9; D unresolved. The length of the CDR3 is 14 residues. Germline V gives CDR1 SEHNR, CDR2 FQNEAQ (reference sequence). V shed 1 base and J shed 1 base, with 7 bases lying between them. The variable domain in full, with the rest retrieved from reference TRBV7-9 and TRBJ1-1, is DTGVSQNPRHKITKRGQNVTFRCDPISEHNRLYWYRQTLGQGPEFLTYFQNEAQLEKSRLLSDRFSAERPKGSFSTLEIQRTEQGDSAMYLCASSLVGRNTEAFFGQGTRLTVV.

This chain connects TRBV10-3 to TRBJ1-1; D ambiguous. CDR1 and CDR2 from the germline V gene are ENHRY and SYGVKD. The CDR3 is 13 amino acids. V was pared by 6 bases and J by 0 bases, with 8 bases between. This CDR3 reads CAIRMTLNTEAFF. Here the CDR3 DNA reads TGTGCCATCAGGATGACACTGAACACTGAAGCTTTCTTT.

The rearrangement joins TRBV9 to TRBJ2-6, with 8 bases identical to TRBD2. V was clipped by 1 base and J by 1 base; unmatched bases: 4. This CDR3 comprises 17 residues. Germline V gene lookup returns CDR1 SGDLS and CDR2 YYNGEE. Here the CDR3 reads CASSVTSGLSGANVLTF. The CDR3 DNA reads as TGTGCCAGCAGCGTAACTAGCGGTCTTTCTGGGGCCAACGTCCTGACTTTC. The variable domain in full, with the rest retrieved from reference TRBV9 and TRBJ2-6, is DSGVTQTPKHLITATGQRVTLRCSPRSGDLSVYWYQQSLDQGLQFLIQYYNGEERAKGNILERFSAQQFPDLHSELNLSSLELGDSALYFCASSVTSGLSGANVLTFGAGSRLTVL.

CDR3 in DNA: TGTGCCAGCAGCCAACCCGCCAGCTCCTACAATGAGCAGTTCTTC. This translates into CASSQPASSYNEQFF. V usage is TRBV3-1 (or the pseudogene TRBV3-2) and J usage is TRBJ2-1; no reliable D call. CDR3 length: 15 residues. V was cut by 2 bases and J by 0 bases, with 8 bases left in between. The germline CDR1 and CDR2 sequences are LGHDT and YNNKEL (reference sequence).

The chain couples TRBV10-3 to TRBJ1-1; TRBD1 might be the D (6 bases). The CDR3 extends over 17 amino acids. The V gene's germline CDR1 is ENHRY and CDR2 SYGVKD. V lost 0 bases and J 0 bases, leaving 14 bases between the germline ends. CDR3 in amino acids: CAISESNRRTVNTEAFF. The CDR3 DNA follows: TGTGCCATCAGTGAGTCGAATAGGAGGACAGTGAACACTGAAGCTTTCTTT.

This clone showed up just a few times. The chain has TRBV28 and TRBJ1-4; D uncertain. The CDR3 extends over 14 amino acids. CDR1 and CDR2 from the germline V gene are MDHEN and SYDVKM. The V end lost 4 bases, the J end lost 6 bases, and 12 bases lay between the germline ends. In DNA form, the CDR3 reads TGTGCCAGCAGTTATCTGTATAATTATGAAAAACTGTTTTTT. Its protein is CASSYLYNYEKLFF.

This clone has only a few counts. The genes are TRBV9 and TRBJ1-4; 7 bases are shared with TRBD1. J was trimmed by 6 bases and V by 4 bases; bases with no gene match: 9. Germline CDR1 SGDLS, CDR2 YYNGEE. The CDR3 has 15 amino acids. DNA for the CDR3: TGTGCCAGCAGCCCCGACAGGGCGTCGGATGAAAAACTGTTTTTT. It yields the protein CASSPDRASDEKLFF.

The CDR3 DNA sequence: TGTGCCAGCAGACCACAGGGGAACAGTCAGCCCCAGCATTTT. It encodes CASRPQGNSQPQHF. V gene TRBV2 combines with J gene TRBJ1-5; 7 bases align to TRBD1. V trimming: 6 bases; J trimming: 6 bases; junction bases outside the gene matches: 8. CDR3 length: 14 amino acids. CDR1 is SNHLY and CDR2 is FYNNEI in the germline V gene.

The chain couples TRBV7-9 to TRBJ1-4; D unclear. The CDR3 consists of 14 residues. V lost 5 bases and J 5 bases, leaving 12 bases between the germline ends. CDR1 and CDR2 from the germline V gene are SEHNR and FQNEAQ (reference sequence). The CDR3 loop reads CASSASGGNEKLFF. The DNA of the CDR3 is TGTGCCAGCAGCGCGTCGGGAGGCAATGAAAAACTGTTTTTT.

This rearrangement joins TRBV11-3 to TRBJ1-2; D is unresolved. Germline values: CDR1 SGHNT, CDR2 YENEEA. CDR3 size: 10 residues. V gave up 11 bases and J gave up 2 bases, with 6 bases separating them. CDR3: CAPPNYGYTF. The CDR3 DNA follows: TGTGCCCCTCCCAACTATGGCTACACCTTC.

The CDR3 loop reads CASSTSQGDRAPLHF. In DNA form, the CDR3 reads TGTGCCAGCAGTACATCACAGGGTGACAGGGCACCCCTCCACTTT. The chain joins TRBV28 to TRBJ1-6, with 7 bases aligning to TRBD1. This CDR3 spans 15 amino acids. Per germline, CDR1 MDHEN and CDR2 SYDVKM. Trimming at V came to 5 bases and at J to 11 bases, leaving 12 bases not matched to a gene. The variable domain in full, with the rest retrieved from reference TRBV28 and TRBJ1-6, is DVKVTQSSRYLVKRTGEKVFLECVQDMDHENMFWYRQDPGLGLRLIYFSYDVKMKEKGDIPEGYSVSREKKERFSLILESASTNQTSMYLCASSTSQGDRAPLHFGNGTRLTVT.

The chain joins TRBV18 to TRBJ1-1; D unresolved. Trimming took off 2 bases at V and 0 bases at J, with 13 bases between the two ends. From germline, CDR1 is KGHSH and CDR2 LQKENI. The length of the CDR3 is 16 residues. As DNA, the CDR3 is TGTGCCAGCTCACCAAGCCCGGGAGGGATGAACACTGAAGCTTTCTTT. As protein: CASSPSPGGMNTEAFF.

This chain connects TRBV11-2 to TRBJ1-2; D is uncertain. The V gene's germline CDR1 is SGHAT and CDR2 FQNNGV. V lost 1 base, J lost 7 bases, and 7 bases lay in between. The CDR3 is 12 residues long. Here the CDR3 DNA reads TGTGCCAGCAGCTTAGCAGGTTCTGGCTACACCTTC. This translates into CASSLAGSGYTF. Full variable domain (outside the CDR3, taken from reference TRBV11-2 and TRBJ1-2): EAGVAQSPRYKIIEKRQSVAFWCNPISGHATLYWYQQILGQGPKLLIQFQNNGVVDDSQLPKDRFSAERLKGVDSTLKIQPAKLEDSAVYLCASSLAGSGYTFGSGTRLTVV.

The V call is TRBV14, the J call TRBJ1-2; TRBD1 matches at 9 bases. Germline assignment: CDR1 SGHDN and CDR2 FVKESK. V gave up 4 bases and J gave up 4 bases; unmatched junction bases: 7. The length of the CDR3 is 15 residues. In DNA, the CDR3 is TGTGCCAGCAGCCGTACAGGGGGCCCTACCTATGGCTACACCTTC. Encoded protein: CASSRTGGPTYGYTF.

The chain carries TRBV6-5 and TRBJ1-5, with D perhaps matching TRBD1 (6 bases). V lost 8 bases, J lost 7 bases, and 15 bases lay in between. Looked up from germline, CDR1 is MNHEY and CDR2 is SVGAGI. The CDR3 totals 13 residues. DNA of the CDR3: TGTGCCAGCGAGCCAGGGGTGGAACAGCCCCAGCATTTT. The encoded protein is CASEPGVEQPQHF.

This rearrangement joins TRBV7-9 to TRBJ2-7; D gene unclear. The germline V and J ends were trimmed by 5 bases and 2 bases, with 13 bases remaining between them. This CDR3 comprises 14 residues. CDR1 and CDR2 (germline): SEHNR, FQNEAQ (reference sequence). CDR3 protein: CASSLAIPPYEQYF. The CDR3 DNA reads TGTGCCAGCAGCCTGGCCATTCCCCCCTACGAGCAGTACTTC.

CDR3 region: CASSSRVDTQYF. CDR3 sequence (DNA): TGTGCCAGCAGTTCCCGTGTGGATACGCAGTATTTT. J is TRBJ2-3 and V is TRBV6-2 or TRBV6-3, with D unresolved. Germline CDR1 is MNHEY and CDR2 is SVGEGT. CDR3 size: 12 residues. Trimming left V 4 bases short and J 6 bases short, with 8 bases between.

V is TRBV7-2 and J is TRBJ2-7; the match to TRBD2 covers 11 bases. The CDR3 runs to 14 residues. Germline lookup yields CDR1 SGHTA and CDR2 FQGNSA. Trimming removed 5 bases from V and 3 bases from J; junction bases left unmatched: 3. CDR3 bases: TGTGCCAGCAGCATTAGCGGGGGGGACTACGAGCAGTACTTC. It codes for CASSISGGDYEQYF.

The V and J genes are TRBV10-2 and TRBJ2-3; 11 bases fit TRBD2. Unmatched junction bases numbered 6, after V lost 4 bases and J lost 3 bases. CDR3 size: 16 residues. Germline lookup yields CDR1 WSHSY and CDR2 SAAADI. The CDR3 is CASSGDTSGGTDTQYF. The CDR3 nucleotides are TGCGCCAGCAGTGGCGATACTAGCGGGGGTACAGATACGCAGTATTTT.

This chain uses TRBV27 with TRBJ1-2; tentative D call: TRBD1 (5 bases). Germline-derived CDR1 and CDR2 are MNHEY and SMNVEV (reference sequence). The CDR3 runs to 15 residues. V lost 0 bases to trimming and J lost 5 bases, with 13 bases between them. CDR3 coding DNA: TGTGCCAGCAGTTTATCCCTGGTTGGGGCATATGGCTACACCTTC. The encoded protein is CASSLSLVGAYGYTF.

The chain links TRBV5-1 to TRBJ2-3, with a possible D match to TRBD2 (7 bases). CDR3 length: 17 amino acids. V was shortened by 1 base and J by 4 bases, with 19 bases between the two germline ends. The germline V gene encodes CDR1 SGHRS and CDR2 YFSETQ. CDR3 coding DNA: TGCGCCAGCAGCTTGAGGGGGACGGGGGGCCGGGCAGATACGCAGTATTTT. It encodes CASSLRGTGGRADTQYF.

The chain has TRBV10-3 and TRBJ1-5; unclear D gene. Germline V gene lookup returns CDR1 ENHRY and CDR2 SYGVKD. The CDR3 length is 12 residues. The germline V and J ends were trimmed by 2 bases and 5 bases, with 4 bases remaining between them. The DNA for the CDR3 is TGTGCCATCAGTGAGCCTTATCAGCCCCAGCATTTT. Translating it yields CAISEPYQPQHF.

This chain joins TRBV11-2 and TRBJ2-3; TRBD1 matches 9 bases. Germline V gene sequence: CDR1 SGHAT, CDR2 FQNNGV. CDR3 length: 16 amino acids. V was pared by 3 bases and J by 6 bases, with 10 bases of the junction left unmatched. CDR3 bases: TGTGCCAGCAGCTTCACTACAGGGGGCGCATCCGATACGCAGTATTTT. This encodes CASSFTTGGASDTQYF.

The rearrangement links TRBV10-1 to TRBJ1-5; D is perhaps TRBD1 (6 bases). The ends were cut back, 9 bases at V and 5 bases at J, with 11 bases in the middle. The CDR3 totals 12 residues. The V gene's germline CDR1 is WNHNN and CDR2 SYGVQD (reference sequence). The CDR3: CARKNRDQPQHF. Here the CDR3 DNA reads TGCGCCAGGAAGAACAGGGATCAGCCCCAGCATTTT.

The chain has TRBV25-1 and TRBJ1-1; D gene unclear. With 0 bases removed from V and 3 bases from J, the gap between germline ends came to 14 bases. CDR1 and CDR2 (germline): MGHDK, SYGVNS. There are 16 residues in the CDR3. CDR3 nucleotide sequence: TGTGCCAGCAGTGAATATTTTTCGGGGAGGGACACTGAAGCTTTCTTT. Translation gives CASSEYFSGRDTEAFF.

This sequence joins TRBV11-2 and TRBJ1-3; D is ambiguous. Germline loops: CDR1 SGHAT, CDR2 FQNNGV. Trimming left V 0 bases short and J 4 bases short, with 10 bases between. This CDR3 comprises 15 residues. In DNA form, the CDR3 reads TGTGCCAGCAGCTTAGATCGACACTCAGGAAACACCATATATTTT. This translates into CASSLDRHSGNTIYF.